The 13 T cell receptor beta chains below were found in one sample sequenced in a study of cytomegalovirus exposure and HLA in healthy donors. PCR used 60 Vbeta primers and 13 Jbeta primers. This table comes from immunoSEQ multiplex PCR, and its TCRdb copy is limited to in-frame clones, with some not included. This table has 120,000 or so clones, 70% to 85% appearing once. Sequenced material: PBMCs. These receptor sequences come from a man aged 30 to 39 in good health and CMV-seropositive.

V is TRBV18 and J is TRBJ2-7; TRBD2 aligns across 7 bases. The ends lost 3 bases at V and 2 bases at J; junction bases unmatched: 10. Looked up from germline, CDR1 is KGHSH and CDR2 is LQKENI. This CDR3 is built from 16 residues. CDR3 sequence reads: CASSPLREADAYEQYF. The CDR3, as DNA: TGTGCCAGCTCACCTCTTCGGGAGGCTGATGCCTACGAGCAGTACTTC.

This clone was detected only once. J is TRBJ2-7 and V is TRBV7-9; D not resolved. Germline V lookup: CDR1 SEHNR, CDR2 FQNEAQ (reference sequence). Trimming stripped 7 bases from V and 5 bases from J, with 15 bases between. The CDR3 contains 13 residues. The CDR3 region is CASTLAVGDEQYF. The CDR3 coding sequence is TGTGCCAGCACCTTGGCAGTTGGAGACGAGCAGTACTTC.

This chain joins TRBV2 and TRBJ2-2; D gene ambiguous. The CDR3 covers 14 residues. V lost 5 bases to trimming and J lost 2 bases, with 9 bases between them. Germline loops: CDR1 SNHLY, CDR2 FYNNEI. This CDR3 is CASSRRSNTGELFF. CDR3 in DNA: TGTGCCAGCAGTAGGCGGTCAAACACCGGGGAGCTGTTTTTT.

J is TRBJ1-2 and V is TRBV5-4; 9 bases map to TRBD1. Losses at the gene ends were 6 bases for V and 5 bases for J; bases not matched to a gene: 14. Germline CDR1 SGHNT, CDR2 YYREEE (reference sequence). The CDR3 runs to 16 residues. Here the CDR3 DNA reads TGTGCCAGCACCAATGGGGGGACAGGGATGTGGTATGGCTACACCTTC. This codes for CASTNGGTGMWYGYTF.

V and J are TRBV6-4 and TRBJ1-1; 7 positions match TRBD1. Per germline, CDR1 MRHNA and CDR2 SNTAGT. V lost 6 bases to trimming and J lost 11 bases; unmatched junction nucleotides: 12. There are 13 residues in the CDR3. The CDR3 DNA reads TGTGCCAGCAGCGAACATTACAGGGGTAGGGCTTTCTTT. As protein: CASSEHYRGRAFF.

This clone appeared a single time. This chain joins TRBV7-3 and TRBJ2-2; 7 bases are shared with TRBD1. This CDR3 region has 13 residues. The germline V gene encodes CDR1 SGHTA and CDR2 FQGTGA. Trimming cost V 5 bases and J 6 bases; bases outside gene matches: 3. The CDR3 DNA reads TGTGCCAGCAGCCCGACAGGGCCCGGGGAGCTGTTTTTT. Protein: CASSPTGPGELFF.

V and J are TRBV7-9 and TRBJ2-7; perhaps TRBD2 as D (5 bases). The CDR3 runs 14 residues. The germline CDR1 and CDR2 sequences are SEHNR and FQNEAQ (reference sequence). Trimming stripped 3 bases from V and 1 base from J, with 10 bases between. The CDR3 protein is CASSFSGVSYEQYF. As DNA, the CDR3 is TGTGCCAGCAGCTTTTCCGGGGTTTCCTACGAGCAGTACTTC. The entire variable domain, with the rest obtained from reference TRBV7-9 and TRBJ2-7, is as follows: DTGVSQNPRHKITKRGQNVTFRCDPISEHNRLYWYRQTLGQGPEFLTYFQNEAQLEKSRLLSDRFSAERPKGSFSTLEIQRTEQGDSAMYLCASSFSGVSYEQYFGPGTRLTVT.

In DNA form, the CDR3 reads TGTGCCAGCAGCGTAGCCCTGGACAGCCTCACTGAAGCTTTCTTT. Amino acid sequence: CASSVALDSLTEAFF. This chain uses TRBV9 with TRBJ1-1; D perhaps matches TRBD1 (6 bases). V lost 0 bases and J 4 bases, leaving 13 bases between the germline ends. From germline, CDR1 is SGDLS and CDR2 YYNGEE. This CDR3 region has 15 residues.

This chain uses TRBV6-1 with TRBJ1-2; TRBD1 aligns across 9 bases. Germline assignment: CDR1 MNHNS and CDR2 SASEGT. The CDR3 has 13 residues. V was pared by 4 bases and J by 8 bases, with 5 bases of the junction left unmatched. The CDR3 loop is CASSAQGARGYTF. The CDR3 DNA follows: TGTGCCAGCAGTGCACAGGGGGCGCGGGGCTACACCTTC.

The V gene is TRBV7-2, the J gene TRBJ1-2; D might be TRBD1 (5 bases). This CDR3 is built from 15 residues. Germline V lookup: CDR1 SGHTA, CDR2 FQGNSA. V was pared by 5 bases and J by 7 bases, with 20 bases between. CDR3 nucleotide sequence: TGTGCCAGCAGCGCAAAGACAGTCCAACTATCTGGCTACACCTTC. It yields the protein CASSAKTVQLSGYTF.

CDR3 sequence: CASSIRGVNTEAFF. CDR3 bases: TGTGCCAGTAGTATACGGGGTGTGAACACTGAAGCTTTCTTT. This rearrangement joins TRBV19 to TRBJ1-1, with no clear D. Germline V gene data show CDR1 as LNHDA and CDR2 as SQIVND (reference sequence). The CDR3 contains 14 residues. Trimming removed 2 bases at V and 0 bases at J, with 7 bases between.

This chain connects TRBV14 to TRBJ2-7; 11 nucleotides line up with TRBD2. In germline, CDR1 is SGHDN, CDR2 FVKESK. J was trimmed by 7 bases and V by 1 base; bases with no gene match: 6. The length of the CDR3 is 15 residues. In nucleotides, the CDR3 is TGTGCCAGCAGCCAAGGGGGACTAGCGGTACGGGAGCAGTACTTC. Its protein product is CASSQGGLAVREQYF.

This clone has just one count. The V call is TRBV2, the J call TRBJ2-3; D may be TRBD2 (6 bases). Germline lookup yields CDR1 SNHLY and CDR2 FYNNEI. Trimming took off 7 bases at V and 4 bases at J, with 18 bases between the two ends. This CDR3 is 15 amino acids long. DNA for the CDR3: TGTGCCAGCAAGGAGGGTGCGGGGAGTGCAGATACGCAGTATTTT. Its translation is CASKEGAGSADTQYF.